This T cell receptor (beta chain) was obtained from a study of shared clonotypes between healthy human individuals. Method: immunoSEQ multiplex PCR; TCRdb's copy keeps in-frame clones and lacks some. The table records about 1 million clones, under 80% of them present only once. Trimming stripped 5 bases from V and 2 bases from J, with 12 bases between. Germline loops: CDR1 PRHDT, CDR2 FYEKMQ (reference sequence). The CDR3 is 14 amino acids. The receptor comes from a man aged 18 to 29 in good health. The chain links TRBV13 to TRBJ2-5; D may be TRBD2 (6 bases). Source material: memory CD4+ T cells sorted from blood. The subset here: CD45RA-negative fraction. CDR3: CASSGRDFQETQYF. In DNA form, the CDR3 reads TGTGCCAGCAGCGGCCGGGACTTTCAAGAGACCCAGTACTTC.